The 8 T cell receptor beta chains below all came from one sample that was sequenced in a study of T cell clones after liver transplantation. Libraries were prepared by immunoSEQ multiplex PCR; TCRdb keeps only in-frame clonotypes and omits some of them. The table records about 72,000 clones, roughly nine tenths of them present only once. The sequencing here drew on CD4+ T cells from blood, taken before liver transplant. These receptors were collected from a human donor who received a liver transplant.

The chain has TRBV6-5 and TRBJ1-2; D may be TRBD1 (5 bases). CDR1 and CDR2 from the germline V gene are MNHEY and SVGAGI. The ends were cut back, 0 bases at V and 4 bases at J, with 12 bases in the middle. This CDR3 has 15 residues. CDR3: CASSYSIGGSYGYTF. CDR3 DNA sequence: TGTGCCAGCAGTTACTCGATCGGGGGATCCTATGGCTACACCTTC.

This clone was counted a few times. The chain couples TRBV29-1 to TRBJ2-2, with TRBD1 as a possible D gene (6 bases). The germline CDR1 and CDR2 sequences are SQVTM and ANQGSEA. The germline V and J ends were trimmed by 5 bases and 4 bases, with 8 bases remaining between them. This CDR3 contains 12 residues. The CDR3 nucleotides are TGCAGCGTTTACAGGGTCACCGGGGAGCTGTTTTTT. It is translated as CSVYRVTGELFF.

This clone was seen many times. The chain joins TRBV7-2 to TRBJ2-7; possibly TRBD1 or TRBD2 for D (7 bases each). The ends were cut back, 2 bases at V and 3 bases at J, with 11 bases in the middle. The germline V gene has CDR1 SGHTA and CDR2 FQGNSA. The CDR3 is made up of 14 amino acids. In DNA, the CDR3 is TGTGCCAGCAGCTTACAGGGGGGGCTCTACGAGCAGTACTTC. It translates to CASSLQGGLYEQYF.

This clone is a singleton in its sample. The germline gene is not matched at one end of the junction; a read error may be the cause. The chain has TRBV5-3 and TRBJ1-5, with no clear D. TRBV5-3 is assigned to the ORF class and has an uncertain function. This CDR3 has 12 amino acids. The CDR3 DNA sequence: TGTGCCAGCAGCTTGGCGGGTCAGCCCCAGCATTTT. Protein: CASSLAGQPQHF.

V and J are TRBV27 and TRBJ2-7; perhaps TRBD1 as D (5 bases). V lost 5 bases, J lost 0 bases, and 14 bases lay in between. The CDR3 is 15 residues long. The germline gives CDR1 MNHEY, CDR2 SMNVEV (reference sequence). The CDR3 DNA reads as TGTGCCAGCAGTCCCGGTCAGGGCAGCTCCTACGAGCAGTACTTC. This translates into CASSPGQGSSYEQYF.

The rearrangement joins TRBV5-1 to TRBJ2-3; D may be TRBD1 (5 bases). V lost 0 bases and J lost 5, with 7 bases in between. From germline, CDR1 is SGHRS and CDR2 YFSETQ. This CDR3 spans 13 amino acids. CDR3 loop: CASSLEGQDTQYF. CDR3 nucleotides: TGCGCCAGCAGCTTGGAGGGGCAAGATACGCAGTATTTT.

The chain combines TRBV7-2 with TRBJ2-2; D is unresolved. With 5 bases removed from V and 8 bases from J, the gap between germline ends came to 12 bases. Germline lookup yields CDR1 SGHTA and CDR2 FQGNSA. This CDR3 contains 13 residues. As DNA, the CDR3 is TGTGCCAGCAGCCCCCACAATGGGGGGGAGCTGTTTTTT. Residues: CASSPHNGGELFF.

This chain connects TRBV7-9 to TRBJ2-2; 8 bases match TRBD2. V dropped 2 bases and J dropped 2; count of bases not matched to a gene: 4. Looked up from germline, CDR1 is SEHNR and CDR2 is FQNEAQ (reference sequence). The CDR3 runs 16 residues. This CDR3 reads CASSLSGSINTGELFF. DNA for the CDR3: TGTGCCAGCAGCTTAAGCGGGAGTATCAACACCGGGGAGCTGTTTTTT. Using reference TRBV7-9 and TRBJ2-2 for the parts outside the CDR3, the full variable domain is DTGVSQNPRHKITKRGQNVTFRCDPISEHNRLYWYRQTLGQGPEFLTYFQNEAQLEKSRLLSDRFSAERPKGSFSTLEIQRTEQGDSAMYLCASSLSGSINTGELFFGEGSRLTVL.